A selection of T cell receptor beta chains follows, all from one sample in a study of memory CD4+ T cells and cytomegalovirus serostatus. Measured with immunoSEQ multiplex PCR; TCRdb has only the in-frame clones, and not every one. The data show over 60,000 clones, 75% to 90% seen once. The specimen was memory CD4+ T cells from blood. These receptors were obtained from an adult in good health and CMV-seronegative. Each CDR3 is given with its conserved first and last residue. The D gene is left open where the match is weak. The size field is filled for only some rows; it gives once, few, many or a size class.

size: -; D: -; J: TRBJ1-2; V: TRBV7-8; DNA: TGTGCCAGCAGCCATAACAGGGTGGGTGGCTACACCTTC; CDR3: CASSHNRVGGYTF
size: -; D: -; J: TRBJ2-3; V: TRBV6-6; DNA: TGTGCCAGCAGCTCTCCTGGGACCGCACGCACAGATACGCAGTATTTT; CDR3: CASSSPGTARTDTQYF
size: -; D: -; J: TRBJ1-4; V: TRBV28; DNA: TGTGCCAGCAGTTGGGGATTGCTGGCTAATGAAAAACTGTTTTTT; CDR3: CASSWGLLANEKLFF
size: -; D: -; J: TRBJ1-3; V: TRBV12-5; DNA: TGTGCTAGTGGTTTGCAGGGAGTCCCTGGAAACACCATATATTTT; CDR3: CASGLQGVPGNTIYF
size: few; D: -; J: TRBJ1-6; V: TRBV9; DNA: TGTGCCAGCAGCGTAGAGCTAGGGATTGCCTCACCCCTCCACTTT; CDR3: CASSVELGIASPLHF
size: -; D: -; J: TRBJ1-4; V: TRBV18; DNA: TGTGCCAGCTCACCCTCCGGAACGGGTGAAAAACTGTTTTTT; CDR3: CASSPSGTGEKLFF
size: -; D: -; J: TRBJ2-7; V: TRBV5-1; DNA: TGCGCCAGCAGCTTGGGGGCGGCCTACGAGCAGTACTTC; CDR3: CASSLGAAYEQYF
size: once; D: -; J: TRBJ1-4; V: TRBV28; DNA: TGTGCCAGCAGTTTCCTCCAGGCCCCAGGGAGAGAAAAACTGTTTTTT; CDR3: CASSFLQAPGREKLFF
size: -; D: TRBD2; J: TRBJ2-3; V: TRBV5-4; DNA: TGTGCCAGCAGCCCAGCCCGGGGAGCGGGGGGCCCAGATACGCAGTATTTT; CDR3: CASSPARGAGGPDTQYF
size: -; D: -; J: TRBJ2-7; V: TRBV5-4; DNA: TGTGCCAGCAGCTTGTCCGGGGAGTCCTACGAGCAGTACTTC; CDR3: CASSLSGESYEQYF
size: -; D: TRBD2; J: TRBJ2-1; V: TRBV5-1; DNA: TGCGCCAGCAGCCCGGGACTAGCGGGAGTCAATGAGCAGTTCTTC; CDR3: CASSPGLAGVNEQFF
size: -; D: -; J: TRBJ1-1; V: TRBV4-1; DNA: TGTGCCAGCAGCCACCCTGCGAGGACTGAAGCTTTCTTT; CDR3: CASSHPARTEAFF
size: -; D: TRBD1; J: TRBJ1-4; V: TRBV28; DNA: TGTGCCAGCAGTTCGCCGGGACAGGGGGGTAAAAAACTGTTTTTT; CDR3: CASSSPGQGGKKLFF
size: -; D: -; J: TRBJ1-6; V: TRBV7-9; DNA: TGTGCCAGCACCTCGGGGGGGGGAATTAATTCACCCCTCCACTTT; CDR3: CASTSGGGINSPLHF
size: -; D: TRBD1; J: TRBJ1-3; V: TRBV6-1; DNA: TGTGCCAGCACCCTGGGACAGGGAAGCAACACCATATATTTT; CDR3: CASTLGQGSNTIYF
size: -; D: -; J: TRBJ1-1; V: TRBV11-1; DNA: TGTGCCAGCAGCAGTTCACAGGCTCTTCCGGCTTTCTTT; CDR3: CASSSSQALPAFF
size: -; D: -; J: TRBJ2-1; V: TRBV19; DNA: TGTGCCAGTAGTATCCTTGGACTCGCTAATGAGCAGTTCTTC; CDR3: CASSILGLANEQFF
size: -; D: TRBD1; J: TRBJ2-7; V: TRBV28; DNA: TGTGCCAGCAGTACCGGGACAGGGGGCATCGAGCAGTACTTC; CDR3: CASSTGTGGIEQYF
size: -; D: -; J: TRBJ2-3; V: TRBV28; DNA: TGTGCCAGCAGTTTTGGGACCACAGATACGCAGTATTTT; CDR3: CASSFGTTDTQYF
size: -; D: TRBD2; J: TRBJ2-1; V: TRBV7-2; DNA: TGTGCCAGCAGCCCCTCTCCAGCGGGGCCTTCGGGGGAGCAGTTCTTC; CDR3: CASSPSPAGPSGEQFF
size: -; D: -; J: TRBJ1-5; V: TRBV18; DNA: TGTGCCAGCTCACTTGATGGGGGATTCGGTCAGCCCCAGCATTTT; CDR3: CASSLDGGFGQPQHF
size: -; D: -; J: TRBJ1-2; V: TRBV4-1; DNA: TGCGCCAGCAGGTCGGGGGGCATTTTGCAGGGCCCAGTGCTGGACTATGGCTACACCTTC; CDR3: CASRSGGILQGPVLDYGYTF
size: -; D: -; J: TRBJ2-7; V: TRBV27; DNA: TGTGCCACCCGGAAATCTTTGGGCTTCTCCTACGAGCAGTACTTC; CDR3: CATRKSLGFSYEQYF
size: -; D: -; J: TRBJ1-1; V: TRBV6-1; DNA: TGTGCCAGCACTTCGGGACCCATGAACACTGAAGCTTTCTTT; CDR3: CASTSGPMNTEAFF
size: -; D: -; J: TRBJ2-7; V: TRBV11-2; DNA: TGTGCCAGCAGCTTTCGCAGGGGGGCCTACGAGCAGTACTTC; CDR3: CASSFRRGAYEQYF
size: -; D: -; J: TRBJ1-1; V: TRBV19; DNA: TGTGCCAGTAGTATGAGGGACGCGAACACTGAAGCTTTCTTT; CDR3: CASSMRDANTEAFF
size: -; D: -; J: TRBJ2-5; V: TRBV7-9; DNA: TGTGCCAGCAGCAATCCAGGGACCCAAGAGACCCAGTACTTC; CDR3: CASSNPGTQETQYF
size: -; D: TRBD1; J: TRBJ2-5; V: TRBV6-1; DNA: TGTGCCAGCAGTGAAGTTTCGGGTGGGGGGACAGGGGACGAAGAGACCCAGTACTTC; CDR3: CASSEVSGGGTGDEETQYF
size: -; D: -; J: TRBJ2-1; V: TRBV28; DNA: TGTGCCAGCAGCCCTACAGGGCGGGTCAACCATGAGCAGTTCTTC; CDR3: CASSPTGRVNHEQFF
size: -; D: -; J: TRBJ1-1; V: TRBV11-2; DNA: TGTGCCAGCACCCTGGGCACTGAAGCTTTCTTT; CDR3: CASTLGTEAFF
size: few; D: -; J: TRBJ1-1; V: TRBV5-4; DNA: TGTGCCAGCAGCTCGGGCCCGAACACTGAAGCTTTCTTT; CDR3: CASSSGPNTEAFF
size: -; D: -; J: TRBJ2-2; V: TRBV18; DNA: TGTGCCAGCTCGAACACCGGGGAGCTGTTTTTT; CDR3: CASSNTGELFF
size: -; D: TRBD2; J: TRBJ2-1; V: TRBV15; DNA: TGTGCCACCAGCAGAACCGCGGGGGGCCCGAGCTCCTACAATGAGCAGTTCTTC; CDR3: CATSRTAGGPSSYNEQFF
size: once; D: -; J: TRBJ2-7; V: TRBV2; DNA: TGTGCCAGCGGGGACGGCTCGACGCGGGGCGGGGAGCAGTACTTC; CDR3: CASGDGSTRGGEQYF
size: -; D: TRBD2; J: TRBJ2-7; V: TRBV11-2; DNA: TGTGCCAGCAGCTTACAGTCTGGGGCTAGCGGGTACTACGAGCAGTACTTC; CDR3: CASSLQSGASGYYEQYF
size: -; D: TRBD2; J: TRBJ2-7; V: TRBV7-6; DNA: TGTGCCAGCAGCTTAGGCGGGAGGTACGACGAGCAGTACTTC; CDR3: CASSLGGRYDEQYF
size: few; D: -; J: TRBJ1-1; V: TRBV7-2; DNA: TGTGCCAGCAGCCGTGGGGGGGCGGGGAACACTGAAGCTTTCTTT; CDR3: CASSRGGAGNTEAFF
size: -; D: -; J: TRBJ1-1; V: TRBV9; DNA: TGTGCCAGCAGCGTCGACCATAACACTGAAGCTTTCTTT; CDR3: CASSVDHNTEAFF
size: -; D: -; J: TRBJ1-3; V: TRBV7-8; DNA: TGTGCCAGCAGCTTGATGGCCAAGGGGCACAGGAGGTCTGGAAACACCATATATTTT; CDR3: CASSLMAKGHRRSGNTIYF
size: once; D: TRBD1; J: TRBJ1-2; V: TRBV6-6; DNA: TGTGCCAGCGGCCCGGGACAGGAGGGTGTGGTCTATGGCTACACCTTC; CDR3: CASGPGQEGVVYGYTF
size: -; D: -; J: TRBJ2-6; V: TRBV30; DNA: TGTGCCTGGAGTGTATGGGGTGCTGGGGCCAACGTCCTGACTTTC; CDR3: CAWSVWGAGANVLTF
size: -; D: -; J: TRBJ1-3; V: TRBV5-6; DNA: TGTGCCAGCAGCTTTATTAGCCGCTCTGGAAACACCATATATTTT; CDR3: CASSFISRSGNTIYF
size: many; D: TRBD1; J: TRBJ1-1; V: TRBV18; DNA: TGTGCCAGCTCACCAGACAGGGGGACCACTGAAGCTTTCTTT; CDR3: CASSPDRGTTEAFF
size: -; D: -; J: TRBJ2-5; V: TRBV19; DNA: TGTGCCAGTAGAATGGGGGGTAGGGAGACCCAGTACTTC; CDR3: CASRMGGRETQYF
size: -; D: -; J: TRBJ1-2; V: TRBV27; DNA: TGTGCCAGCAGTTCCACCTCGGTAGGAGCCACCTATGGCTACACCTTC; CDR3: CASSSTSVGATYGYTF
size: -; D: TRBD2; J: TRBJ2-5; V: TRBV6-5; DNA: TGTGCCAGCAGTCAATTGGGACTAGGGGAAGAGACCCAGTACTTC; CDR3: CASSQLGLGEETQYF
size: once; D: -; J: TRBJ1-5; V: TRBV28; DNA: TGTGCCAGCAGTCCTCCCCCAGGGAAGGATCAGCCCCAGCATTTT; CDR3: CASSPPPGKDQPQHF
size: -; D: -; J: TRBJ2-7; V: TRBV28; DNA: TGTGCCAGCAGTTTAACAGGGCGCGAGCAGTACTTC; CDR3: CASSLTGREQYF
size: -; D: TRBD2; J: TRBJ2-1; V: TRBV4-2; DNA: TGTGCCAGCAGCCGTACCGGGACTAGCTCTTCCAATGAGCAGTTCTTC; CDR3: CASSRTGTSSSNEQFF
size: -; D: -; J: TRBJ2-3; V: TRBV15; DNA: TGTGCCACCAGCAGAGCTAGCACAGATACGCAGTATTTT; CDR3: CATSRASTDTQYF
size: once; D: TRBD1; J: TRBJ1-1; V: TRBV15; DNA: TGTGCCACCAAGGGGACAGGGGTACCTGAAGCTTTCTTT; CDR3: CATKGTGVPEAFF